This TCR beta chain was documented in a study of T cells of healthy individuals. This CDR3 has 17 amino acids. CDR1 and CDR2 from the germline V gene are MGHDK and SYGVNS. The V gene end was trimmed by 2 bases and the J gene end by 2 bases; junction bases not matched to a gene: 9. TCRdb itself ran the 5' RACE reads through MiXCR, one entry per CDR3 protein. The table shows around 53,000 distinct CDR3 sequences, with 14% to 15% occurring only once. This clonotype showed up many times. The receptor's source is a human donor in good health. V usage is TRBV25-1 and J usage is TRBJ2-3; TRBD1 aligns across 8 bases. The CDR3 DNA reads TGTGCCAGCAGTGAAAGGGACAGGTGGTATCACACAGATACGCAGTATTTT. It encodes CASSERDRWYHTDTQYF.